The rows below give T cell receptor beta chains drawn from one sample of a study of neurological immune-mediated disorders. One entry per CDR3 protein results from TCRdb running MiXCR on the 5' RACE reads. The sample contains 66,000 or so distinct CDR3 sequences, less than 5.5% of which appear only once. The specimen was PBMCs. All receptors come from a woman aged 30 to 39 with multiple sclerosis. Both conserved end residues are trimmed from each CDR3.

cdr3_length: 12
j_call: TRBJ1-2
v_call: TRBV2
cdr3_aa: ASSLDRGQGGYT

cdr3_length: 13
j_call: TRBJ2-1
v_call: TRBV3-1
cdr3_aa: ASSPSGGSYNEQF

cdr3_length: 11
j_call: TRBJ1-1
v_call: TRBV3-1
cdr3_aa: ASSHAQNTEAF

cdr3_length: 14
j_call: TRBJ2-3
v_call: TRBV27
cdr3_aa: ASKLGRLGPPDTQY

cdr3_length: 12
j_call: TRBJ2-7
v_call: TRBV5-1
cdr3_aa: ASSLGDGDGEQY

cdr3_length: 13
j_call: TRBJ2-7
v_call: TRBV5-1
cdr3_aa: ASSLGDYRDYEQY

cdr3_length: 16
j_call: TRBJ1-4
v_call: TRBV3-1
cdr3_aa: ASSHDVPGQVSNEKLF

cdr3_length: 13
j_call: TRBJ2-1
v_call: TRBV7-6
cdr3_aa: ASSLGDYPLNEQF

cdr3_length: 12
j_call: TRBJ2-7
v_call: TRBV12-3/TRBV12-4
cdr3_aa: ASSPGPWDYEQY

cdr3_length: 12
j_call: TRBJ2-1
v_call: TRBV28
cdr3_aa: ASSLGMDAGLQF

cdr3_length: 13
j_call: TRBJ2-7
v_call: TRBV9
cdr3_aa: ASSVGGGGSYEQY

cdr3_length: 13
j_call: TRBJ1-4
v_call: TRBV7-2
cdr3_aa: ASSLDSSTNEKLF